This T cell receptor beta chain emerged from a study of T cell responses to AZD1222 COVID-19 vaccine. The study's findings and limits: Most donors were white British and more were female, and clonal diversity was possibly underestimated. Baseline serostatus was positive in only a handful of AZD1222 recipients.

The CDR3 covers 15 residues. Germline CDR1 is LGHNA and CDR2 is YNFKEQ. J gave up 5 bases and V 4 bases, and 7 bases lay outside the gene matches. Assay used: immunoSEQ multiplex PCR; TCRdb lists only in-frame clones, some missing. This sample has roughly 150,000 clones; about nine tenths occur once, and the top ten carry around 3.5%. Comment on this clone: Antigen unknown.

Analysis merged second doses at about 4 or about 12 weeks. Sequences were derived from peripheral blood, sampled 28 days after the second AZD1222 dose. The receptor was isolated from an adult who received the AZD1222 COVID-19 vaccine. The gene calls are TRBV4-2 and TRBJ1-2; 10 bases are a match to TRBD1. This CDR3 is CASSRGTGDFYGYTF. CDR3 DNA: TGTGCCAGCAGCCGCGGGACAGGGGATTTTTATGGCTACACCTTC.